One sample yielded the 21 T cell receptor beta chains listed below, sequenced in a study of vaccination effects on CD4 cells after COVID-19. Only in-frame clones appear in the TCRdb table, and some are missing; sequencing was by immunoSEQ multiplex PCR. The sample has tens of thousands of clones; around 62% are singletons. Their recognized antigens are unknown. Sequencing followed a ViraFEST assay step that expanded antigen-specific CD4+ T cells with viral peptide pools. Upon completion of 10 to 11 days in culture, CD4+ T cells were isolated. Each vaccine recipient was nucleocapsid antibody negative and had no prior SARS-CoV-2 infection. The sequences come from CD4+ T cells from PBMCs cultured with HCoV-NL63 spike peptides, collected before COVID-19 vaccination. Receptors were obtained from a human donor who received a COVID-19 vaccine.

The chain carries TRBV6-6 and TRBJ1-2; D not certain. The CDR3 runs to 11 residues. The germline gives CDR1 MNHNY, CDR2 SVGAGI (reference sequence). V shed 5 bases and J shed 8 bases, with 9 bases lying between them. The CDR3 nucleotides are TGTGCCAGCAGTGTAATAGGGGGCTACACCTTC. Its protein product is CASSVIGGYTF.

This clone was observed a single time. The chain employs TRBV10-3 and TRBJ1-3; D remains ambiguous. Trimming removed 7 bases from V and 2 bases from J, with 12 bases in between. Looked up from germline, CDR1 is ENHRY and CDR2 is SYGVKD. This CDR3 has 14 residues. The CDR3 reads CAITMEEAGNTIYF. The CDR3 DNA is TGTGCCATCACGATGGAAGAAGCTGGAAACACCATATATTTT.

The rearrangement uses TRBV18 and TRBJ1-3; TRBD1 matches 8 bases. The length of the CDR3 is 16 residues. CDR1 is KGHSH and CDR2 is LQKENI in the germline V gene. V was pared by 2 bases and J by 0 bases, with 3 bases of the junction left unmatched. The chain's CDR3 is CASSPNRGDSGNTIYF. CDR3 nucleotides: TGTGCCAGCTCACCAAACAGGGGGGACTCTGGAAACACCATATATTTT.

The chain uses TRBV19 and TRBJ1-1, with D tentatively TRBD1 (5 bases). The CDR3 contains 12 residues. Trimming shortened V by 10 bases and J by 3 bases, and 12 bases separated the two germline ends. The germline gives CDR1 LNHDA, CDR2 SQIVND (reference sequence). This chain's CDR3 is CATGPGDTEAFF. CDR3 coding DNA: TGTGCCACAGGGCCGGGGGACACTGAAGCTTTCTTT.

V gene TRBV29-1 combines with J gene TRBJ2-5; TRBD1 aligns across 7 bases. Germline CDR1 SQVTM, CDR2 ANQGSEA. This CDR3 spans 14 amino acids. J lost 5 bases, V lost 5 bases, and 11 bases had no gene match. The CDR3 loop reads CSVLKTGPGETQYF. The CDR3 nucleotides read TGCAGCGTTCTCAAGACAGGGCCGGGGGAGACCCAGTACTTC.

This chain joins TRBV4-1 and TRBJ1-5; D gene uncertain. Germline V lookup: CDR1 MGHRA, CDR2 YSYEKL. With 4 bases removed from V and 3 bases from J, the gap between germline ends came to 13 bases. This CDR3 region has 15 residues. The CDR3 here is CASSPGPFNNQPQHF. CDR3 DNA: TGCGCCAGCAGCCCCGGGCCGTTTAACAATCAGCCCCAGCATTTT.

The chain couples TRBV29-1 to TRBJ2-7; no clear D gene. CDR1 SQVTM and CDR2 ANQGSEA come from the germline V gene. This CDR3 is 13 amino acids long. V lost 3 bases to trimming and J lost 1 base, with 10 bases between them. CDR3: CSVDLSGSYEQYF. The CDR3 DNA reads TGCAGCGTTGATTTGTCTGGTTCCTACGAGCAGTACTTC.

This chain joins TRBV4-1 and TRBJ1-1, with a possible D match to TRBD1 (6 bases). CDR1 is MGHRA, CDR2 YSYEKL, per germline. This CDR3 is 22 amino acids long. Trimming stripped 1 base from V and 0 bases from J, with 30 bases between. DNA for the CDR3: TGCGCCAGCAGCCAAGGTTTCAGCCCGGGGGCGCCGGCCCACCACCTGAACACTGAAGCTTTCTTT. This translates into CASSQGFSPGAPAHHLNTEAFF.

This chain uses TRBV4-1 with TRBJ1-4; D perhaps matches TRBD1 (6 bases). The CDR3 is 16 residues long. Trimming cost V 1 base and J 7 bases, with 16 bases left between them. Germline lookup yields CDR1 MGHRA and CDR2 YSYEKL. The CDR3 loop is CASSQVLQGYSEKLFF. Here the CDR3 DNA reads TGCGCCAGCAGCCAAGTCCTACAGGGTTACTCTGAAAAACTGTTTTTT.

The J gene is TRBJ1-1, the V gene TRBV21-1; the table assigns TRBD1, which was not confirmed against the DNA. TRBV21-1 is tagged as a pseudogene. The CDR3 totals 12 residues. The CDR3 DNA reads as TGTTCCCCACAGGGTCTATGCACTGAAGCTTTCTTT. Translated: CSPQGLCTEAFF.

This chain connects TRBV27 to TRBJ2-1; D remains unclear. V was shortened by 6 bases and J by 0 bases, with 15 bases between the two germline ends. Germline lookup yields CDR1 MNHEY and CDR2 SMNVEV (reference sequence). The CDR3 runs to 16 residues. The CDR3 nucleotides are TGTGCCAGCAGCTTAAGGTGGGGAAGCTCCTACAATGAGCAGTTCTTC. Translated, it gives CASSLRWGSSYNEQFF.

The chain recombines TRBV27 with TRBJ2-3; maybe TRBD2 (5 bases). Trimming shortened V by 5 bases and J by 7 bases, and 16 bases separated the two germline ends. The CDR3 is 14 amino acids. CDR1 is MNHEY and CDR2 is SMNVEV in the germline V gene (reference sequence). This chain's CDR3 is CASSPEVPPHTQYF. Written as DNA, the CDR3 is TGTGCCAGCAGTCCGGAGGTCCCTCCCCATACGCAGTATTTT.

By sample share, this clone is medium-sized. The DNA for the CDR3 is TGTGCCAGCAGCAGGAGCCCGGGACAGGGCTATGGCTACACCTTC. This gives the protein CASSRSPGQGYGYTF. The chain couples TRBV7-9 to TRBJ1-2; 9 bases align to TRBD1. Germline CDR1 is SEHNR and CDR2 is FQNEAQ (reference sequence). V shed 5 bases, J shed 4 bases, and the junction held 8 bases outside the gene matches. The CDR3 totals 15 residues.

The rearrangement links TRBV19 to TRBJ2-1; 8 bases match TRBD2. Germline CDR1 is LNHDA and CDR2 is SQIVND (reference sequence). This CDR3 has 15 residues. After removal of 9 bases from V and 8 bases from J, the junction contained 15 bases not matched to a gene. The CDR3 loop is CASAYPAGRADEQFF. The CDR3, as DNA: TGTGCCAGCGCATACCCGGCCGGGAGGGCCGATGAGCAGTTCTTC.

The sample holds one count of this clone. V and J are TRBV10-2 and TRBJ1-6; unclear D gene. CDR1 is WSHSY and CDR2 is SAAADI in the germline V gene. There are 13 residues in the CDR3. With 0 bases removed from V and 6 bases from J, the gap between germline ends came to 3 bases. The chain's CDR3 is CASSESINSPLHF. CDR3 nucleotides: TGCGCCAGCAGTGAGTCGATTAATTCACCCCTCCACTTT.

The V gene is TRBV6-5, the J gene TRBJ2-3; D gene ambiguous. Trimming shortened V by 1 base and J by 6 bases, and 8 bases separated the two germline ends. Germline V CDR1 and CDR2: MNHEY, SVGAGI. The CDR3 has 13 amino acids. This chain's CDR3 is CASSYFPGDTQYF. CDR3 in DNA: TGTGCCAGCAGTTACTTTCCTGGGGATACGCAGTATTTT.

V and J are TRBV30 and TRBJ2-1; TRBD2 agrees at 12 bases. CDR1 and CDR2 (germline): GTSNPN, SVGIG (reference sequence). This CDR3 spans 15 amino acids. V trimming: 2 bases; J trimming: 8 bases; junction bases outside the gene matches: 7. In nucleotides, the CDR3 is TGTGCCTGGAGTCCGCTAGCGGGGGGGCCGGATGAGCAGTTCTTC. Its protein is CAWSPLAGGPDEQFF.

This sequence joins TRBV5-1 and TRBJ1-1; TRBD1 aligns across 8 bases. Germline CDR1 and CDR2: SGHRS and YFSETQ. J gave up 5 bases and V 0 bases, and 6 bases lay outside the gene matches. CDR3 length: 15 residues. DNA of the CDR3: TGCGCCAGCAGCTTGGTCGAACAGGGGGGGACTGAAGCTTTCTTT. As protein: CASSLVEQGGTEAFF.

V usage is TRBV2 and J usage is TRBJ2-3; D gene unclear. Germline V gene sequence: CDR1 SNHLY, CDR2 FYNNEI. V lost 3 bases to trimming and J lost 0 bases, with 10 bases between them. This CDR3 spans 15 amino acids. The CDR3 DNA is TGTGCCAGCAGTGAGGGCAGGTTTAGCACAGATACGCAGTATTTT. Protein: CASSEGRFSTDTQYF.

There are a few counts of this clone. The chain uses TRBV24-1 and TRBJ1-1, with TRBD1 as a possible D gene (5 bases). V dropped 6 bases and J dropped 6 bases, with 10 bases sitting between them. In germline, CDR1 is KGHDR, CDR2 SFDVKD. The CDR3 contains 12 residues. CDR3 sequence (DNA): TGTGCCACCAGTTCACTGGGGGCTGAAGCTTTCTTT. It translates to CATSSLGAEAFF.

This sequence joins TRBV7-2 and TRBJ2-5, with 12 positions matching TRBD2. The CDR3 totals 14 residues. The germline gives CDR1 SGHTA, CDR2 FQGNSA. V was pared by 5 bases and J by 5 bases, with 3 bases of the junction left unmatched. The CDR3 here is CASSGLAGRETQYF. The CDR3 bases are TGTGCCAGCAGCGGACTAGCGGGGAGGGAGACCCAGTACTTC.